A selection of T cell receptor beta chains follows, all from one sample in a study of long-term antiretroviral therapy in people with HIV. TCRdb's table, derived via immunoSEQ multiplex PCR, lists solely in-frame clones and lacks some. The data show fewer than 30,000 clones, with 75% to 90% seen just once and more than 8% held by the top ten. Sample: unsorted PBMCs, taken about 2.7 years after starting antiretroviral therapy. The receptors shown here come from a man aged 25 to 40 with HIV. Each CDR3 is given with its conserved first and last residue. Each record gives: CDR3 protein, CDR3 DNA, CDR3 length, D gene, V gene, J gene, clone size. A D gene is named only where the DNA matches it firmly. A row's size may be missing; if present it is once, few, many or a size class.

CDR3aa: CASSLVGTTDTQYF
CDR3nt: TGTGCCAGCAGCTTGGTGGGGACCACAGATACGCAGTATTTT
len: 14
d_gene: NA
v_gene: TRBV5-6
j_gene: TRBJ2-3
abundance: NA

CDR3aa: CASSLEQYNSPLHF
CDR3nt: TGTGCCAGCAGCTTAGAACAGTATAATTCACCCCTCCACTTT
len: 14
d_gene: NA
v_gene: TRBV7-9
j_gene: TRBJ1-6
abundance: NA

CDR3aa: CASSLPNEKLFF
CDR3nt: TGTGCCAGCAGCCTACCGAATGAAAAACTGTTTTTT
len: 12
d_gene: NA
v_gene: TRBV28
j_gene: TRBJ1-4
abundance: NA

CDR3aa: CASSYSTSGRFETQYF
CDR3nt: TGTGCCAGCAGCTATTCGACTAGCGGGAGATTCGAGACCCAGTACTTC
len: 16
d_gene: TRBD2
v_gene: TRBV7-2
j_gene: TRBJ2-5
abundance: few

CDR3aa: CASNRGAATNEKLFF
CDR3nt: TGTGCCAGTAATAGGGGAGCGGCAACTAATGAAAAACTGTTTTTT
len: 15
d_gene: NA
v_gene: TRBV19
j_gene: TRBJ1-4
abundance: NA

CDR3aa: CASSERGGSNQPQHF
CDR3nt: TGTGCCAGCAGTGAAAGGGGAGGGAGCAATCAGCCCCAGCATTTT
len: 15
d_gene: NA
v_gene: TRBV25-1
j_gene: TRBJ1-5
abundance: few

CDR3aa: CASSYPTGPKGNEQFF
CDR3nt: TGTGCCAGCAGTTACCCGACAGGCCCGAAGGGAAATGAGCAGTTCTTC
len: 16
d_gene: NA
v_gene: TRBV6-5
j_gene: TRBJ2-1
abundance: NA

CDR3aa: CASRGTRNSYEQYF
CDR3nt: TGTGCCAGCAGGGGGACAAGGAATTCCTACGAGCAGTACTTC
len: 14
d_gene: NA
v_gene: TRBV27
j_gene: TRBJ2-7
abundance: NA

CDR3aa: CASSLTGHSGNTIYF
CDR3nt: TGTGCCAGCAGCCTAACAGGGCACTCTGGAAACACCATATATTTT
len: 15
d_gene: NA
v_gene: TRBV7-8
j_gene: TRBJ1-3
abundance: NA

CDR3aa: CASSPWAGEQFF
CDR3nt: TGTGCCAGCAGTCCATGGGCAGGGGAGCAGTTCTTC
len: 12
d_gene: NA
v_gene: TRBV7-6
j_gene: TRBJ2-1
abundance: once

CDR3aa: CASSSSGRTTGELFF
CDR3nt: TGTGCCAGCAGTTCATCGGGACGCACCACCGGGGAGCTGTTTTTT
len: 15
d_gene: NA
v_gene: TRBV28
j_gene: TRBJ2-2
abundance: NA

CDR3aa: CAISEGTRGRSNEKLFF
CDR3nt: TGTGCCATCAGTGAGGGGACCAGGGGGAGGTCTAATGAAAAACTGTTTTTT
len: 17
d_gene: TRBD1
v_gene: TRBV10-3
j_gene: TRBJ1-4
abundance: NA

CDR3aa: CASSFDRTNTEAFF
CDR3nt: TGCGCCAGCAGCTTCGACAGAACGAACACTGAAGCTTTCTTT
len: 14
d_gene: NA
v_gene: TRBV5-1
j_gene: TRBJ1-1
abundance: NA

CDR3aa: CASSSWTGTTDTQYF
CDR3nt: TGTGCCAGTAGTTCCTGGACAGGGACCACAGATACGCAGTATTTT
len: 15
d_gene: TRBD1
v_gene: TRBV19
j_gene: TRBJ2-3
abundance: once

CDR3aa: CASREGWAYNSPLHF
CDR3nt: TGTGCCAGCAGGGAAGGCTGGGCCTATAATTCACCCCTCCACTTT
len: 15
d_gene: NA
v_gene: TRBV7-8
j_gene: TRBJ1-6
abundance: NA

CDR3aa: CASSFPGGRGGVYGYTF
CDR3nt: TGTGCCAGCAGCTTTCCAGGGGGACGAGGGGGGGTGTATGGCTACACCTTC
len: 17
d_gene: TRBD1
v_gene: TRBV5-4
j_gene: TRBJ1-2
abundance: NA

CDR3aa: CATSRDGGRVGGTQYF
CDR3nt: TGTGCCACCAGCAGAGATGGGGGGAGGGTGGGCGGTACGCAGTATTTT
len: 16
d_gene: TRBD2
v_gene: TRBV15
j_gene: TRBJ2-3
abundance: NA

CDR3aa: CASSSPGPSLETQYF
CDR3nt: TGTGCCAGCAGCTCCCCCGGACCATCATTAGAGACCCAGTACTTC
len: 15
d_gene: NA
v_gene: TRBV7-6
j_gene: TRBJ2-5
abundance: NA

CDR3aa: CASQGSNQPQHF
CDR3nt: TGTGCCAGCCAGGGTTCCAATCAGCCCCAGCATTTT
len: 12
d_gene: NA
v_gene: TRBV2
j_gene: TRBJ1-5
abundance: NA

CDR3aa: CASTLAGDRFTYEQYF
CDR3nt: TGTGCCAGCACCCTCGCCGGGGACAGGTTTACCTACGAGCAGTACTTC
len: 16
d_gene: TRBD1
v_gene: TRBV28
j_gene: TRBJ2-7
abundance: NA

CDR3aa: CASSETGRYGYTF
CDR3nt: TGTGCCAGTAGCGAGACAGGGCGCTATGGCTACACCTTC
len: 13
d_gene: TRBD1
v_gene: TRBV19
j_gene: TRBJ1-2
abundance: NA

CDR3aa: CAWKRGYWGYTF
CDR3nt: TGTGCCTGGAAAAGGGGGTATTGGGGCTACACCTTC
len: 12
d_gene: NA
v_gene: TRBV30
j_gene: TRBJ1-2
abundance: NA

CDR3aa: CASSVHIMNTEAFF
CDR3nt: TGTGCCAGCAGCGTACACATTATGAACACTGAAGCTTTCTTT
len: 14
d_gene: NA
v_gene: TRBV7-2
j_gene: TRBJ1-1
abundance: NA

CDR3aa: CASSLEAKGTEAFF
CDR3nt: TGCGCCAGCAGCTTGGAGGCAAAAGGGACTGAAGCTTTCTTT
len: 14
d_gene: NA
v_gene: TRBV5-1
j_gene: TRBJ1-1
abundance: NA

CDR3aa: CASSLAIANEQFF
CDR3nt: TGCGCCAGCAGCTTGGCTATCGCCAATGAGCAGTTCTTC
len: 13
d_gene: NA
v_gene: TRBV5-1
j_gene: TRBJ2-1
abundance: NA

CDR3aa: CASSRTGDRSNEKLFF
CDR3nt: TGTGCCAGCAGCCGGACAGGGGATCGGTCTAATGAAAAACTGTTTTTT
len: 16
d_gene: TRBD1
v_gene: TRBV7-9
j_gene: TRBJ1-4
abundance: once

CDR3aa: CASSQRDAGTQETQYF
CDR3nt: TGTGCCAGCAGCCAACGGGACGCAGGTACCCAAGAGACCCAGTACTTC
len: 16
d_gene: NA
v_gene: TRBV11-3
j_gene: TRBJ2-5
abundance: NA

CDR3aa: CASSPTPGIGTGELFF
CDR3nt: TGCGCCAGCAGCCCTACACCGGGTATAGGCACCGGGGAGCTGTTTTTT
len: 16
d_gene: NA
v_gene: TRBV5-1
j_gene: TRBJ2-2
abundance: NA

CDR3aa: CASSDSGDTGELFF
CDR3nt: TGTGCCAGCAGTGACTCAGGGGACACCGGGGAGCTGTTTTTT
len: 14
d_gene: NA
v_gene: TRBV6-4
j_gene: TRBJ2-2
abundance: NA

CDR3aa: CASSYGGAGFADTQYF
CDR3nt: TGTGCCAGCAGCTATGGGGGGGCCGGGTTTGCAGATACGCAGTATTTT
len: 16
d_gene: NA
v_gene: TRBV5-4
j_gene: TRBJ2-3
abundance: NA

CDR3aa: CASSPGLADTDTQYF
CDR3nt: TGTGCCAGCAGCCCCGGACTAGCGGACACAGATACGCAGTATTTT
len: 15
d_gene: TRBD2
v_gene: TRBV5-4
j_gene: TRBJ2-3
abundance: NA

CDR3aa: CASSPRTSGFTDTQYF
CDR3nt: TGTGCCAGCTCACCTCGGACTAGCGGGTTCACAGATACGCAGTATTTT
len: 16
d_gene: TRBD2
v_gene: TRBV18
j_gene: TRBJ2-3
abundance: few

CDR3aa: CASSLGGGAAYEQYF
CDR3nt: TGTGCCAGCAGCTTAGGAGGGGGGGCCGCCTACGAGCAGTACTTC
len: 15
d_gene: NA
v_gene: TRBV7-3
j_gene: TRBJ2-7
abundance: NA

CDR3aa: CASSLISGEGYEQYF
CDR3nt: TGTGCCAGCAGCTTAATAAGCGGGGAGGGTTACGAGCAGTACTTC
len: 15
d_gene: TRBD2
v_gene: TRBV7-2
j_gene: TRBJ2-7
abundance: NA

CDR3aa: CASSPRGTGQPSGNTIYF
CDR3nt: TGTGCCAGCTCACCACGGGGGACAGGTCAGCCCTCTGGAAACACCATATATTTT
len: 18
d_gene: TRBD1
v_gene: TRBV18
j_gene: TRBJ1-3
abundance: NA

CDR3aa: CASSLSRGAQETQYF
CDR3nt: TGTGCCAGCAGCCTATCCCGGGGCGCACAAGAGACCCAGTACTTC
len: 15
d_gene: NA
v_gene: TRBV7-6
j_gene: TRBJ2-5
abundance: NA

CDR3aa: CASSLPPLIRNEQFF
CDR3nt: TGTGCCAGCAGCTTACCTCCCCTAATAAGGAATGAGCAGTTCTTC
len: 15
d_gene: NA
v_gene: TRBV5-4
j_gene: TRBJ2-1
abundance: NA

CDR3aa: CASSAGLYSNQPQHF
CDR3nt: TGTGCCAGCAGCGCCGGCCTTTATAGCAATCAGCCCCAGCATTTT
len: 15
d_gene: NA
v_gene: TRBV5-6
j_gene: TRBJ1-5
abundance: NA

CDR3aa: CASSGTSGGLYNEQFF
CDR3nt: TGTGCCAGCAGTGGGACTAGCGGGGGATTATACAATGAGCAGTTCTTC
len: 16
d_gene: TRBD2
v_gene: TRBV6-1
j_gene: TRBJ2-1
abundance: NA

CDR3aa: CASSFFNDRVAGYTF
CDR3nt: TGTGCCAGCAGTTTCTTCAATGACAGGGTGGCTGGCTACACCTTC
len: 15
d_gene: TRBD1
v_gene: TRBV28
j_gene: TRBJ1-2
abundance: NA

CDR3aa: CASSTPSGLAGGPGELFF
CDR3nt: TGTGCCAGTAGTACCCCGTCGGGACTAGCGGGAGGTCCCGGGGAGCTGTTTTTT
len: 18
d_gene: TRBD2
v_gene: TRBV19
j_gene: TRBJ2-2
abundance: NA

CDR3aa: CASSLRDGGSPLHF
CDR3nt: TGCGCCAGCAGCTTGCGGGACGGTGGGTCACCCCTCCACTTT
len: 14
d_gene: NA
v_gene: TRBV5-1
j_gene: TRBJ1-6
abundance: NA

CDR3aa: CASSPGPPSYSNNSPLHF
CDR3nt: TGTGCCAGCAGCCCCGGACCCCCGAGCTACAGCAATAATTCACCCCTCCACTTT
len: 18
d_gene: NA
v_gene: TRBV7-9
j_gene: TRBJ1-6
abundance: NA

CDR3aa: CASSSRGLAGDTQYF
CDR3nt: TGTGCCAGCAGCTCCAGGGGGCTAGCGGGAGATACGCAGTATTTT
len: 15
d_gene: NA
v_gene: TRBV13
j_gene: TRBJ2-3
abundance: few

CDR3aa: CASSLALSGNEKLFF
CDR3nt: TGTGCCAGCAGCTTAGCTCTTAGCGGAAATGAAAAACTGTTTTTT
len: 15
d_gene: NA
v_gene: TRBV7-9
j_gene: TRBJ1-4
abundance: NA